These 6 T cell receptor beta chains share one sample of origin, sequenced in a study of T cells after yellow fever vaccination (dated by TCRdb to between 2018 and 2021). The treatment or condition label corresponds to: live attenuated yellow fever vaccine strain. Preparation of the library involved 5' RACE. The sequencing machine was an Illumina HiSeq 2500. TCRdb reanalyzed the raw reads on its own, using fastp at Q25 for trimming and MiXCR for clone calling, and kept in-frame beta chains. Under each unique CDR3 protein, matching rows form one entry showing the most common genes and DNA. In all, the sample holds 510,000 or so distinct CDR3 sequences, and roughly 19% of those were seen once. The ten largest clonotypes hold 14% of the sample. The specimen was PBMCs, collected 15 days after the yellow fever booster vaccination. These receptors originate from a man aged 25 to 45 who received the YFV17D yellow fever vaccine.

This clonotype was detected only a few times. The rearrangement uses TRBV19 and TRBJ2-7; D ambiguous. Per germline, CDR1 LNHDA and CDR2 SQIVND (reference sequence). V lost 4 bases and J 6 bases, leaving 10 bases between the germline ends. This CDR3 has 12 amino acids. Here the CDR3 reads CASSTTPGEQYF. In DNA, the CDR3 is TGTGCCAGTAGTACAACCCCGGGCGAGCAGTACTTC.

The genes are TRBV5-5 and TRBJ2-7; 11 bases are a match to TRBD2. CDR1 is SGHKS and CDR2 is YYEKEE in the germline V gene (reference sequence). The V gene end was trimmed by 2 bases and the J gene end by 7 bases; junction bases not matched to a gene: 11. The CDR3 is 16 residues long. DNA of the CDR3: TGTGCCAGCAGCTTTCCCCGGGGTAGCGGGAGGGGAGAGCAGTACTTC. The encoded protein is CASSFPRGSGRGEQYF.

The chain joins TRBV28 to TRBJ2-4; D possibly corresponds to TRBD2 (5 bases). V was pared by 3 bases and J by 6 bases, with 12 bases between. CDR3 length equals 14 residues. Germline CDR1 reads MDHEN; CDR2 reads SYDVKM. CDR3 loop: CASSLSIGGNIQYF. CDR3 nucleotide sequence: TGTGCCAGCAGTTTGAGTATAGGAGGAAACATTCAGTACTTC.

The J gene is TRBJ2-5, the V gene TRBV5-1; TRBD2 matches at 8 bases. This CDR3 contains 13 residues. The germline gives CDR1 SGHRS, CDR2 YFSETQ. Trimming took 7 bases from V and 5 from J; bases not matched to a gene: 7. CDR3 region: CASASGSEETQYF. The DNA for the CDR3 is TGCGCCAGCGCAAGCGGGAGTGAGGAGACCCAGTACTTC.

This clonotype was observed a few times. DNA for the CDR3: TGTGCCACCCTCGAGCAAGAGACCCAGTACTTC. Translated: CATLEQETQYF. The chain employs TRBV28 and TRBJ2-5, with unresolved D. The germline V gene has CDR1 MDHEN and CDR2 SYDVKM. Between the trimmed V and J ends, which lost 10 bases and 2 bases, there was a span of 8 bases. This CDR3 is built from 11 residues.

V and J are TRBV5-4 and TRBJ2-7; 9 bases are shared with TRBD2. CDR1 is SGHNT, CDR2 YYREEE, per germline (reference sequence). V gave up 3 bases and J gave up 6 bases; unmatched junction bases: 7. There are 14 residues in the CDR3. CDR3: CASSSGTSNLEQYF. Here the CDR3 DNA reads TGTGCCAGCAGCTCCGGGACTAGCAATCTCGAGCAGTACTTC. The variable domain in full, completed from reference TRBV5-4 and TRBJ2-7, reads ETGVTQSPTHLIKTRGQQVTLRCSSQSGHNTVSWYQQALGQGPQFIFQYYREEENGRGNFPPRFSGLQFPNYSSELNVNALELDDSALYLCASSSGTSNLEQYFGPGTRLTVT.